This T cell receptor (beta chain) was retrieved from a study of blood T cell repertoires in COVID-19. In the study overall: Donors in the United States, Italy and Spain gave samples during acute or convalescent COVID-19. PBMCs, B-cell-depleted T cells, or T cells provided the cDNA or gDNA that made up the material.

Seattle enrolled patients during active infection and tracked them longitudinally. V shed 0 bases and J 0 bases; nucleotides not matched to a gene: 1. There are 15 residues in the CDR3. Germline loops: CDR1 SGHRS, CDR2 YFSETQ. Under the authors' procedure: Reference gene primer amplification gave estimated nucleated cell counts. TCRdb's table, derived via immunoSEQ multiplex PCR, lists solely in-frame clones and lacks some. That table is the source of V, J and clone size, and D and trimming were worked out from the DNA. The sample carries more than 200,000 clones, about 90% recorded once. This sequence originates from a man under 40 with COVID-19, enrolled during active disease. Sample: peripheral blood. The chain joins TRBV5-1 to TRBJ2-3, with 7 bases identical to TRBD2. The CDR3, as DNA: TGCGCCAGCAGCTTGGACGGGAGGAGCACAGATACGCAGTATTTT. It translates to CASSLDGRSTDTQYF.